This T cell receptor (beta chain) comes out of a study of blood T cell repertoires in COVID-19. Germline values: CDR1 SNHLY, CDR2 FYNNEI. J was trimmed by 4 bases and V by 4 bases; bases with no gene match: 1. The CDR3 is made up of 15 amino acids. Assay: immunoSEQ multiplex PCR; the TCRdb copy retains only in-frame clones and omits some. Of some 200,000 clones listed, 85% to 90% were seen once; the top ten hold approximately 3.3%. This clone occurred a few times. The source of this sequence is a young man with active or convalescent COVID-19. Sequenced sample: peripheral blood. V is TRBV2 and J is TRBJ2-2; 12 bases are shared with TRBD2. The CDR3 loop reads CASSAGLAGTGELFF. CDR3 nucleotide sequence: TGTGCCAGCAGTGCGGGACTAGCGGGCACCGGGGAGCTGTTTTTT.